This entry describes one T cell receptor beta chain. Its specificity is unknown. This sample was taken from a study of blood T cells in healthy people across ages. Findings and caveats of the study: Relative to aged donors, long-lived donors carried more naive CD4+ cells and displayed higher diversity. Older age went with lower TCR beta diversity per million T cells, in a roughly linear way.

A second PCR, run for roughly 7 to 12 cycles, used a sample-barcoded 5' primer plus a J-beta primer mix. A single record per CDR3 protein comes from TCRdb applying MiXCR to the 5' RACE reads. There are roughly 930,000 distinct CDR3 sequences in the sample; about 48% occur only once, and around 15% lies in the top ten. CDR1 is SGHTA, CDR2 FQGNSA, per germline. J lost 1 base, V lost 6 bases, and 7 bases had no gene match. This CDR3 is built from 16 residues. This clonotype was sampled from a man aged 25 to 45 in good health. Source material: blood. The chain couples TRBV7-2 to TRBJ2-2, with 8 bases identical to TRBD1. Here the CDR3 reads CASRVGQGLNTGELFF. CDR3 in DNA: TGTGCCAGCAGAGTAGGACAGGGTTTGAACACCGGGGAGCTGTTTTTT. The whole variable domain, filled in from reference TRBV7-2 and TRBJ2-2, reads GAGVSQSPSNKVTEKGKDVELRCDPISGHTALYWYRQSLGQGLEFLIYFQGNSAPDKSGLPSDRFSAERTGGSVSTLTIQRTQQEDSAVYLCASRVGQGLNTGELFFGEGSRLTVL.